This T cell receptor beta chain was sequenced for a study of CD8+ T cells in alopecia areata. The overall study: Treatment of the treated patients consisted of oral tofacitinib, 5 to 10 mg twice daily.

Following extraction, RNA underwent reverse transcription to cDNA, which served as the sequencing template. The repertoire was sequenced with immunoSEQ multiplex PCR; TCRdb's copy has only in-frame clones and lacks some. The sample has 140,000 to 150,000 clones; over 70% are singletons. The CDR3 runs to 14 residues. J was trimmed by 4 bases and V by 0 bases; bases with no gene match: 2. The germline CDR1 and CDR2 sequences are SGHRS and YFSETQ. The sequence derives from a human donor with alopecia areata. The chain links TRBV5-1 to TRBJ2-7; 9 bases are a match to TRBD2. The sequences come from CD8+ T cells sorted from blood, collected at week 0. In nucleotides, the CDR3 is TGCGCCAGCAGCTTGGGGACTAGCGAGTACGAGCAGTACTTC. Translating gives CASSLGTSEYEQYF. Together with reference TRBV5-1 and TRBJ2-7, the CDR3 gives the full variable domain: KAGVTQTPRYLIKTRGQQVTLSCSPISGHRSVSWYQQTPGQGLQFLFEYFSETQRNKGNFPGRFSGRQFSNSRSEMNVSTLELGDSALYLCASSLGTSEYEQYFGPGTRLTVT.